The next 20 T cell receptor beta chains were all read from a single sample in a study of cytomegalovirus exposure and HLA in healthy donors. This PCR relied on a set of 60 Vbeta primers and 13 Jbeta primers. Libraries were prepared by immunoSEQ multiplex PCR; TCRdb keeps only in-frame clonotypes and omits some of them. The sample lists about 170,000 clones; roughly 84% were seen once. Sequencing was carried out using PBMCs. The receptors here all came from a young man in good health and CMV-seropositive.

The chain carries TRBV7-2 and TRBJ1-2; 12 nucleotides agree with TRBD1. V lost 3 bases and J lost 11; bases outside the gene matches: 7. This CDR3 has 14 residues. Germline values: CDR1 SGHTA, CDR2 FQGNSA. CDR3 in DNA: TGTGCCAGCAGCTTCCGGGGACAGGGGGCGGGTTACACCTTC. Residues: CASSFRGQGAGYTF.

This chain uses TRBV5-4 with TRBJ2-1; the D gene is possibly TRBD2 (6 bases). Germline lookup yields CDR1 SGHNT and CDR2 YYREEE (reference sequence). The CDR3 consists of 16 residues. The V and J ends lost 1 base and 5 bases respectively, with 16 bases between them. CDR3 loop: CASSLPGGMRDNEQFF. DNA for the CDR3: TGTGCCAGCAGCTTGCCCGGCGGGATGAGGGACAATGAGCAGTTCTTC. The whole variable domain, filled in from reference TRBV5-4 and TRBJ2-1, reads ETGVTQSPTHLIKTRGQQVTLRCSSQSGHNTVSWYQQALGQGPQFIFQYYREEENGRGNFPPRFSGLQFPNYSSELNVNALELDDSALYLCASSLPGGMRDNEQFFGPGTRLTVL.

The V gene is TRBV29-1, the J gene TRBJ1-2; D is ambiguous. The CDR3 runs to 11 residues. V shed 2 bases and J shed 8 bases, with 9 bases lying between them. The germline CDR1 and CDR2 sequences are SQVTM and ANQGSEA. The CDR3 DNA follows: TGCAGCGTTGAAATGCAGAGGGGCTACACCTTC. It yields the protein CSVEMQRGYTF.

This sequence joins TRBV18 and TRBJ2-3; 7 nucleotides agree with TRBD1. CDR3 length: 16 residues. Trimming cost V 3 bases and J 2 bases; bases outside gene matches: 8. CDR1 is KGHSH and CDR2 is LQKENI in the germline V gene. DNA for the CDR3: TGTGCCAGCTCACCGACAGGGATGAGGTTCACAGATACGCAGTATTTT. The encoded protein is CASSPTGMRFTDTQYF. The whole variable domain, filled in from reference TRBV18 and TRBJ2-3, reads NAGVMQNPRHLVRRRGQEARLRCSPMKGHSHVYWYRQLPEEGLKFMVYLQKENIIDESGMPKERFSAEFPKEGPSILRIQQVVRGDSAAYFCASSPTGMRFTDTQYFGPGTRLTVL.

The J gene is TRBJ1-4, the V gene TRBV5-4; TRBD1 matches at 7 bases. Trimming at V came to 3 bases and at J to 3 bases, leaving 2 bases not matched to a gene. This CDR3 is built from 14 residues. Germline V lookup: CDR1 SGHNT, CDR2 YYREEE (reference sequence). CDR3 nucleotide sequence: TGTGCCAGCAGCTCGGGACAGTCTAATGAAAAACTGTTTTTT. Its protein is CASSSGQSNEKLFF.

The chain uses TRBV11-3 and TRBJ1-1; a weak D match, TRBD1 (6 bases). CDR3 length equals 14 residues. Germline CDR1 and CDR2: SGHNT and YENEEA. The germline V and J ends were trimmed by 0 bases and 3 bases, with 8 bases remaining between them. This CDR3 reads CASSLEGADTEAFF. Written as DNA, the CDR3 is TGTGCCAGCAGCTTAGAGGGGGCCGACACTGAAGCTTTCTTT.

This chain uses TRBV6-5 with TRBJ2-2, with D perhaps TRBD1 (5 bases). Trimming removed 6 bases at V and 6 bases at J, with 14 bases between. Germline values: CDR1 MNHEY, CDR2 SVGAGI. The CDR3 covers 14 residues. The CDR3 here is CASRRTGAAGELFF. The CDR3 DNA sequence: TGTGCCAGCAGGCGTACAGGAGCCGCCGGGGAGCTGTTTTTT.

The chain recombines TRBV6-1 with TRBJ2-1, with D possibly TRBD1 on 5 matching bases. The V gene lost 1 base and the J gene lost 6 bases, with 16 bases spanning the gap. Per germline, CDR1 MNHNS and CDR2 SASEGT. The CDR3 extends over 16 amino acids. Here the CDR3 DNA reads TGTGCCAGCAGTGAAGAAAGGACACTGATTATCAATGAGCAGTTCTTC. Translation gives CASSEERTLIINEQFF.

In this sample, this clone turned up a few times. The rearrangement uses TRBV6-6 and TRBJ2-3, with TRBD2 identical over 9 bases. Germline V gives CDR1 MNHNY, CDR2 SVGAGI (reference sequence). CDR3 size: 15 residues. V was clipped by 5 bases and J by 4 bases; unmatched bases: 7. Here the CDR3 reads CASSKASGRPDTQYF. DNA of the CDR3: TGTGCCAGCAGTAAGGCCAGCGGGAGGCCAGATACGCAGTATTTT.

The rearrangement links TRBV6-5 to TRBJ2-5, with TRBD1 matching 9 bases. V was clipped by 6 bases and J by 5 bases; unmatched bases: 7. Germline V gives CDR1 MNHEY, CDR2 SVGAGI. The CDR3 covers 14 residues. The CDR3 bases are TGTGCCAGCAGGAAGGACAGGGGAGTGGAGACCCAGTACTTC. Its protein product is CASRKDRGVETQYF.

The rearrangement links TRBV10-3 to TRBJ2-5; D is unclear. This CDR3 contains 11 residues. CDR1 and CDR2 from the germline V gene are ENHRY and SYGVKD. CDR3 protein: CAAGTQETQYF. In nucleotides, the CDR3 is TGTGCTGCCGGTACCCAAGAGACCCAGTACTTC.

This rearrangement joins TRBV9 to TRBJ2-1; 7 positions agree with TRBD2. This CDR3 contains 16 residues. CDR1 is SGDLS, CDR2 YYNGEE, per germline. Trimming cost V 0 bases and J 3 bases; bases outside gene matches: 6. The CDR3 region has the DNA TGTGCCAGCAGCGTAGGCGGGGGAGAAGGCTACAATGAGCAGTTCTTC. Translating it yields CASSVGGGEGYNEQFF.

This chain links TRBV11-3 with TRBJ2-3; 9 nucleotides match TRBD2. The CDR3 totals 18 residues. V gave up 2 bases and J gave up 2 bases; unmatched junction bases: 11. Germline loops: CDR1 SGHNT, CDR2 YENEEA. CDR3 nucleotide sequence: TGTGCCAGCAGCTTATTTTCTCAGGTAGCGGGGGACACAGATACGCAGTATTTT. It is translated as CASSLFSQVAGDTDTQYF.

V and J are TRBV15 and TRBJ2-5, with D possibly TRBD1 on 5 matching bases. Trimming left V 0 bases short and J 5 bases short, with 13 bases between. Germline CDR1 is LNHNV and CDR2 is YYDKDF (reference sequence). This CDR3 comprises 15 residues. CDR3 nucleotide sequence: TGTGCCACCAGCAGAGACCAGGGAAGTTCGGAGACCCAGTACTTC. Amino acids: CATSRDQGSSETQYF.

The chain links TRBV20-1 to TRBJ2-1; D remains unclear. Germline loops: CDR1 DFQATT, CDR2 SNEGSKA (reference sequence). The germline V and J ends were trimmed by 3 bases and 6 bases, with 3 bases remaining between them. The CDR3 is made up of 10 amino acids. CDR3 region: CSASINEQFF. Written as DNA, the CDR3 is TGCAGTGCTAGCATCAATGAGCAGTTCTTC.

This chain connects TRBV5-1 to TRBJ2-7; 9 nucleotides line up with TRBD1. V lost 4 bases, J lost 2 bases, and 4 bases stayed unmatched. Germline-derived CDR1 and CDR2 are SGHRS and YFSETQ. The CDR3 totals 14 residues. DNA of the CDR3: TGCGCCAGCAGCGGGACAGGGTTAACCTACGAGCAGTACTTC. Encoded protein: CASSGTGLTYEQYF.

As concerns this clone: A read error may account for a junction end that differs from germline. The rearrangement uses TRBV7-9 and TRBJ1-2; a weak D match, TRBD1 (5 bases). Germline CDR1 SEHNR, CDR2 FQNEAQ (reference sequence). This CDR3 is built from 15 residues. CDR3 protein: CSSSPAGQVLLGYTF. The CDR3 DNA is TGTTCCAGCAGCCCCGCGGGGCAGGTCTTATTGGGCTACACCTTC.

The chain couples TRBV4-1 to TRBJ2-2, with D possibly being TRBD1 (5 bases). The CDR3 extends over 16 amino acids. V was trimmed by 3 bases and J by 6 bases, leaving 17 bases between them. Germline loops: CDR1 MGHRA, CDR2 YSYEKL. The CDR3 region has the DNA TGCGCCAGCAGCCAGCCATTGGGCAGGGATTCCGGGGAGCTGTTTTTT. This translates into CASSQPLGRDSGELFF.

The CDR3 sequence is CASSSGSARLQHF. CDR3 sequence (DNA): TGTGCCAGCAGCTCCGGGTCGGCGCGACTCCAGCATTTT. This chain joins TRBV7-2 and TRBJ1-5; unclear D gene. The CDR3 covers 13 residues. V shed 4 bases and J shed 12 bases, with 16 bases lying between them. CDR1 and CDR2 (germline): SGHTA, FQGNSA.

The rearrangement links TRBV5-4 to TRBJ2-1, with D maybe TRBD2 (6 bases). There are 14 residues in the CDR3. Germline values: CDR1 SGHNT, CDR2 YYREEE (reference sequence). The germline V and J ends were trimmed by 4 bases and 9 bases, with 17 bases remaining between them. The CDR3 sequence is CASSRLAKGTEQFF. In DNA form, the CDR3 reads TGTGCCAGCAGCCGGCTAGCGAAAGGAACTGAGCAGTTCTTC.